The TCR beta chain under discussion was sequenced for a study of blood T cell repertoires in COVID-19. Sequenced by immunoSEQ multiplex PCR; TCRdb stores in-frame clones only, minus some. Of 200,000 to 250,000 clones detected, about four fifths appear once; the ten largest clones hold 4.8%. CDR1 is KGHDR and CDR2 is SFDVKD in the germline V gene. This CDR3 is 17 amino acids long. The V segment lost 1 base and the J segment 1 base; nucleotides outside the gene matches: 5. Input material: PBMCs or T cells enriched from blood (not recorded which). The rearrangement joins TRBV24-1 to TRBJ2-3; TRBD2 matches at 9 bases. The receptor was isolated from a woman between 45 and 65 years old who had been exposed to COVID-19. This chain's CDR3 is CATSDFTASGGTDTQYF. The CDR3 coding sequence is TGTGCCACCAGTGATTTTACCGCTAGCGGGGGCACAGATACGCAGTATTTT.